The present entry profiles one TCR beta chain with its context. The antigen is unknown. Germline-derived CDR1 and CDR2 are MNHEY and SMNVEV (reference sequence). V dropped 0 bases and J dropped 3 bases, with 11 bases sitting between them. The CDR3 contains 15 residues. TCRdb's table, derived via immunoSEQ multiplex PCR, lists solely in-frame clones and lacks some. The sample consists of approximately 47,000 clones, approximately 78% of them appearing once. The data are from a study of OX40 agonist ivuxolimab in advanced cancers. On the study more broadly: The patients got ivuxolimab, which is an agonistic anti-OX40 (CD134) antibody. Under the entry rules, prior anti-PD-1, anti-PD-L1 or anti-CTLA-4 therapy was allowed, and approximately 36% had some. Males comprised 82.7% of the group, whose mean age was around 62 years (range roughly 23 to 80). General study findings and limits: Averaged across samples, CD8+ T cells carried more expanded clones than CD4+ did.

The receptor was isolated from an adult with an advanced solid tumor such as melanoma, head and neck, liver or kidney cancer. Sequenced material: CD4+ or CD8+ T cells sorted from blood, taken in a trial of the OX40 agonist ivuxolimab. The chain employs TRBV27 and TRBJ1-2; possibly TRBD1 for D (6 bases). The CDR3 loop is CASSLSRGNHYGYTF. The DNA of the CDR3 is TGTGCCAGCAGTTTATCAAGGGGGAATCACTATGGCTACACCTTC.